These 3 T cell receptor beta chains share one sample of origin, sequenced in a study of shared clonotypes between healthy human individuals. The data were produced by immunoSEQ multiplex PCR, yet TCRdb's version contains in-frame clones alone and is incomplete. There are fewer than 1.8 million clones in the sample; 97% to 99% occur only once, and about 0.35% lies in the top ten. Sequencing was carried out using naive CD4+ T cells sorted from blood. Sample subset: CD45RA+ positively selected. The receptors derive from a man aged 25 to 40 in good health.

J is TRBJ2-1 and V is TRBV5-4, with D possibly being TRBD2 (5 bases). CDR3 length: 14 amino acids. The V gene's germline CDR1 is SGHNT and CDR2 YYREEE (reference sequence). V was shortened by 6 bases and J by 4 bases, with 14 bases between the two germline ends. The CDR3 spells CASTRSGEYNEQFF. The CDR3 DNA is TGTGCCAGCACCCGGAGTGGGGAGTACAATGAGCAGTTCTTC.

This rearrangement joins TRBV28 to TRBJ2-3, with 12 positions matching TRBD2. The V and J ends lost 8 bases and 1 base, in that order; junction bases with no gene match: 4. CDR1 is MDHEN, CDR2 SYDVKM, per germline. The CDR3 has 15 residues. The CDR3 spells CASRTSGTGTDTQYF. CDR3 sequence (DNA): TGTGCCAGCCGGACTAGCGGGACGGGCACAGATACGCAGTATTTT.

The rearrangement links TRBV10-2 to TRBJ1-2, with D maybe TRBD1 (5 bases). CDR1 WSHSY and CDR2 SAAADI come from the germline V gene. The CDR3 is 14 residues long. V lost 5 bases and J lost 4, with 14 bases in between. In nucleotides, the CDR3 is TGCGCCAGCAGTATGTTGACAGACAGCTATGGCTACACCTTC. This gives the protein CASSMLTDSYGYTF.